This T cell receptor beta chain was documented in a study of T cells in lung cancer brain metastases (dated by TCRdb to 2017 to 2018). Turning to the overall study: Seventeen of the 20 patients had a history of tobacco use, with a median of approximately 39 pack-years. Eighteen of the 20 patients received no interval therapy between primary and metastasis resection. The median age of the patients at first diagnosis was about 50 years, and the group included several males and some 11 females. The study compared TCR beta CDR3 repertoires between fully resected primary non-small cell lung cancers and paired brain metastases. The average DNA integrity number was about 3.5 in both primary and metastatic specimens, and the two sites did not differ significantly. A median interval of roughly 370 days was observed between acquisition of the primary and brain metastasis specimens. The cohort comprised some 20 patients contributing about 40 specimens, one primary lung lesion and one brain metastasis each. On the study overall, not on this receptor specifically: The study could not control for the effects of preoperative corticosteroids on T cell infiltration in brain metastases. Brain metastases contained significantly fewer unique productive clones than the paired primaries (median around 1,400 versus 4,600). Most clones were found to be lesion-specific, and limited overlap was observed between paired lesions (mean Morisita index about 0.21). The ten most abundant clones made up a significantly larger repertoire fraction in brain metastases than primaries, suggesting clonal expansion. DNA fragmentation in the FFPE samples may have prevented recovery of the complete infiltrating T cell repertoire.

Each sample received about 2 to 5 ug of genomic DNA as input, and the DNA input was kept equal within each pair of samples. TCR beta libraries were built with the immunoSEQ hsTCRbeta Kit using multiplexed V and J gene primers in two PCR steps. The pooled libraries, together with positive and negative controls, were sequenced on an Illumina MiSeq running a 100-cycle paired-end protocol. The original pipeline was this. The immunoSEQ vendor processed the raw data into normalized, annotated TCR beta repertoire reports. Richness was counted as unique clones by nucleotide sequence, and total richness was extrapolated with the iChao1 and Efron-Thisted estimators. To characterize and compare the paired lesions, the analysis used Pielou's evenness, Simpson's index, the proportional abundance of the top-ten clones, and the Morisita overlap index. TCRdb obtained this table from immuneACCESS and retained in-frame rearrangements with V and J assigned. These tables miss some clones; where compared with another copy, unresolved V genes account for less than half of the shortfall, and the remainder is unexplained. V and J calls and clone size follow that table, whereas D and trimming were derived from the DNA. The sample table shows several thousand clones, and 70% to 90% are seen once. The ten largest clones take up 2.4% of the sample.

V drops 1 base and J drops 1 base, leaving 8 bases in between. Per the germline V gene, MNHNS is the CDR1 and SASEGT is the CDR2. The CDR3 has 14 amino acids, counting the end cysteine and phenylalanine. CDR3 DNA is the only sequence kept; it has 42 bases, read in frame from the first base. For this clone: There is no known antigen for this receptor. No much larger clonotype is one base removed from it; base qualities were not supplied.

Patients had resection for either synchronous oligometastatic disease or delayed recurrence of a solitary brain metastasis. Patients with a history of multiple malignancies were excluded so that cancers other than NSCLC would not be included. Tumor areas were macrodissected from four to six deparaffinized around 9.1 um unstained sections, using marked H&E slides as a guide. All specimens were fixed in formalin and embedded in paraffin (FFPE). The AllPrep DNA/RNA FFPE Kit was used to extract genomic DNA. The sequencing sample was made of tumor tissue from the primary lung tumor. The cell subset or site label, as the study defines it: primary lung cancer lesion. The chain links TRBV6-1 with TRBJ2-7; the best D guess is TRBD1, with 5 bases matching. This TCR came from a man between 50 and 59 years old with non-small cell lung cancer. The CDR3 region: CASSEGGASYEQYF. DNA sequence: TGTGCCAGCAGTGAAGGTGGGGCTTCCTACGAGCAGTACTTC.